This T cell receptor (beta chain) was documented in a study of blood T cells in healthy people across ages. There are a few counts of this clonotype. Using a J-beta primer mix together with a sample-barcoded 5' primer, a second PCR was run for roughly 7 to 12 cycles. TCRdb recomputed calls from the 5' RACE reads with MiXCR, one row per CDR3 protein. The profile shows some 1.6 million distinct CDR3 sequences, 30% to 35% of them singletons. Every donor contributed approximately 10 milliliters of peripheral blood by blood draw. The specimen sequenced was blood. This clonotype was sampled from a woman younger than 45 in good health.

The CDR3 DNA follows: TGCAGTGCTAGATCCGGACAAACACACCAAGATACGCAGTATTTT. The encoded protein is CSARSGQTHQDTQYF. The genes are TRBV20-1 and TRBJ2-3, with a tentative D call TRBD1 (5 bases). The CDR3 runs to 15 residues. Germline lookup yields CDR1 DFQATT and CDR2 SNEGSKA (reference sequence). The V end lost 2 bases, the J end lost 5 bases, and 17 bases lay between the germline ends.